This TCR beta chain was retrieved from a study of blood T cell repertoires in COVID-19. In the study overall: Acute and convalescent COVID-19 samples came from the United States, Italy and Spain.

Sequenced by immunoSEQ multiplex PCR; TCRdb stores in-frame clones only, minus some. The table includes about 260,000 clones, 84% detected once. Trimming left V 0 bases short and J 0 bases short, with 7 bases between. The germline CDR1 and CDR2 sequences are SGDLS and YYNGEE. The CDR3 has 15 amino acids. The chain recombines TRBV9 with TRBJ1-3, with D possibly matching TRBD1 (5 bases). The sequenced sample consisted of peripheral blood. This receptor was obtained from a middle-aged woman who had recovered from COVID-19. In DNA, the CDR3 is TGTGCCAGCAGCGTAGACGGGGGCTCTGGAAACACCATATATTTT. Translating gives CASSVDGGSGNTIYF.